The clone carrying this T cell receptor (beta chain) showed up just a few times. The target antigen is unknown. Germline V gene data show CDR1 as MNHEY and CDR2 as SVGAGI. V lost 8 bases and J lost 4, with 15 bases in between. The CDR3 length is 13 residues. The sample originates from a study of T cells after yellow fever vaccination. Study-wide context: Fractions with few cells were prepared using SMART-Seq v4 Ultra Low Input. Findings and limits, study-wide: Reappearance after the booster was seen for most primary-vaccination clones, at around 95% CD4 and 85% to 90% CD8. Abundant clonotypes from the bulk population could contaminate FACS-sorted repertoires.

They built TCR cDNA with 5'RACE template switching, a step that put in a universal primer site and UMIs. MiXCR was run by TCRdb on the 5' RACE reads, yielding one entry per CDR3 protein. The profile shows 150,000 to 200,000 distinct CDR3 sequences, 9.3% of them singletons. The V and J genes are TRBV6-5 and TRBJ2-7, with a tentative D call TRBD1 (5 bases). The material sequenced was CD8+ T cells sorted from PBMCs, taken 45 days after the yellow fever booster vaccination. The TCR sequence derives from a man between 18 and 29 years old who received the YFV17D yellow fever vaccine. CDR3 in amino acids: CASGWGQGYEQYF. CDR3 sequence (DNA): TGTGCCAGCGGGTGGGGCCAGGGTTACGAGCAGTACTTC.